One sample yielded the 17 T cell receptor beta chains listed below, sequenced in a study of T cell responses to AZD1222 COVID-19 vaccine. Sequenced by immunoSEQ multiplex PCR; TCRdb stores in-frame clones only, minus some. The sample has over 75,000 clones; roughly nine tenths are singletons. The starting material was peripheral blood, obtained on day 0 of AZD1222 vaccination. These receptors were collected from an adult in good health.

CDR3 amino acids: CASSPPAGNTEAFF. DNA of the CDR3: TGTGCCAGCAGCCCCCCCGCGGGGAACACTGAAGCTTTCTTT. The V gene is TRBV11-2, the J gene TRBJ1-1; D unclear. V lost 5 bases, J lost 1 base, and 11 bases lay in between. Germline V lookup: CDR1 SGHAT, CDR2 FQNNGV. The CDR3 is 14 amino acids.

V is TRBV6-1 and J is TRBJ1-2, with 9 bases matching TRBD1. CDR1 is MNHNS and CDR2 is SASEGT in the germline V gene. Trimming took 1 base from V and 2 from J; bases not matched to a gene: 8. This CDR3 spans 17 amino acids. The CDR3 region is CASSEVPGGQGNYGYTF. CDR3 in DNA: TGTGCCAGCAGTGAAGTGCCGGGTGGACAGGGGAACTATGGCTACACCTTC.

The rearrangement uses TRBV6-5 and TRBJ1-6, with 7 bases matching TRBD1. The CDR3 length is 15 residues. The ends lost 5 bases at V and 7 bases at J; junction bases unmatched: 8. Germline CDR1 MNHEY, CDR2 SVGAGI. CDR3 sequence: CASSTVQGRNSPLHF. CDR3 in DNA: TGTGCCAGCAGTACCGTACAGGGGCGCAATTCACCCCTCCACTTT.

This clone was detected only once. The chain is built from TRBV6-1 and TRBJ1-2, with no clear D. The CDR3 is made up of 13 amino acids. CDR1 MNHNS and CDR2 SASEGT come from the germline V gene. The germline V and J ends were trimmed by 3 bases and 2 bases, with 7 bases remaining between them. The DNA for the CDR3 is TGTGCCAGCAGTGACGGGCAAAACTATGGCTACACCTTC. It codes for CASSDGQNYGYTF.

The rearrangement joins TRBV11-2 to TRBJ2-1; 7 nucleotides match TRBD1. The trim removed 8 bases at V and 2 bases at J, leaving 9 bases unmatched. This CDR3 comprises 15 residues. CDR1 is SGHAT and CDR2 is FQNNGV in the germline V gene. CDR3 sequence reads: CASATTGSTYNEQFF. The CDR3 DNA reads TGTGCCAGCGCTACGACAGGGTCCACCTACAATGAGCAGTTCTTC.

The CDR3 nucleotides read TGTGCCAGCAGCCTCCGGGGGACAGCCGATAATTCACCCCTCCACTTT. Translating gives CASSLRGTADNSPLHF. The chain uses TRBV7-9 and TRBJ1-6, with 7 bases fitting TRBD1. Germline loops: CDR1 SEHNR, CDR2 FQNEAQ (reference sequence). The CDR3 is 16 residues long. Germline trimming cut 5 bases from V and 5 bases from J; bases unmatched to any gene: 9.

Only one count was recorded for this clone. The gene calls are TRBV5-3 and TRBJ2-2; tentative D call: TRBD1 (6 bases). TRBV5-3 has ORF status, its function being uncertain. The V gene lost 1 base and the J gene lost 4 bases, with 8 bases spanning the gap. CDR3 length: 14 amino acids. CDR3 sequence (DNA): TGTGCCAGAAGCTTGCACAGGGCCACCGGGGAGCTGTTTTTT. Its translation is CARSLHRATGELFF.

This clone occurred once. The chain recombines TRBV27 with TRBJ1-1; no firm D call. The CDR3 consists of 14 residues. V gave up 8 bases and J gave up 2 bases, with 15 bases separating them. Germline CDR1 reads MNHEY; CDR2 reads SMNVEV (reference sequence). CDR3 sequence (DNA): TGTGCCAGCTGGGGTGGGCTCCGAAACACTGAAGCTTTCTTT. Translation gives CASWGGLRNTEAFF.

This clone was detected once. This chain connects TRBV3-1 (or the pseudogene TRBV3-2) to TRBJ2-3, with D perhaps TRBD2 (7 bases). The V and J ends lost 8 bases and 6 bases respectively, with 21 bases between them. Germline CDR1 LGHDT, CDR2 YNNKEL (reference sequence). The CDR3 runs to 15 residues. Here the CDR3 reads CASYSSGGGEDTQYF. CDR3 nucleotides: TGTGCCAGCTACTCTAGCGGAGGGGGGGAGGATACGCAGTATTTT.

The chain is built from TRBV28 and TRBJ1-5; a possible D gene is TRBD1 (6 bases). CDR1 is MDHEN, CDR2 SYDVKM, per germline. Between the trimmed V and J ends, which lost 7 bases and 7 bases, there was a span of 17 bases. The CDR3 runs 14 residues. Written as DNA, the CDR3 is TGTGCCAGCACCCCATTAGGGGGAGGCCAGCCCCAGCATTTT. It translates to CASTPLGGGQPQHF. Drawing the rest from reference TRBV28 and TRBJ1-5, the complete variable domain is DVKVTQSSRYLVKRTGEKVFLECVQDMDHENMFWYRQDPGLGLRLIYFSYDVKMKEKGDIPEGYSVSREKKERFSLILESASTNQTSMYLCASTPLGGGQPQHFGDGTRLSIL.

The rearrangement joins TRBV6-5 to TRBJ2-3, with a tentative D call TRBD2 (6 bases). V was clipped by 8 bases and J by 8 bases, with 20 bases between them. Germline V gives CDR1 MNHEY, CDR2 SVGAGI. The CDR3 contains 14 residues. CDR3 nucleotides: TGTGCCAGCGACCACGGCGGGGATTCGGTTACGCAGTATTTT. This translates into CASDHGGDSVTQYF.

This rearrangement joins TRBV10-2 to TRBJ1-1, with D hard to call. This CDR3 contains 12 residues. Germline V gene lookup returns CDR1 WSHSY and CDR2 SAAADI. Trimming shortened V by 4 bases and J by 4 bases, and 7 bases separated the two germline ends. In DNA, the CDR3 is TGCGCCAGCAGTGGAGGTGGCACTGAAGCTTTCTTT. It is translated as CASSGGGTEAFF.

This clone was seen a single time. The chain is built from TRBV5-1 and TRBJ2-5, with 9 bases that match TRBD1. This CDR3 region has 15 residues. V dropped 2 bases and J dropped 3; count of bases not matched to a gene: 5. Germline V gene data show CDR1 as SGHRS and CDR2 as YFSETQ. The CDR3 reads CASSFTGGMEETQYF. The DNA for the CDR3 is TGCGCCAGCAGCTTTACAGGGGGCATGGAAGAGACCCAGTACTTC.

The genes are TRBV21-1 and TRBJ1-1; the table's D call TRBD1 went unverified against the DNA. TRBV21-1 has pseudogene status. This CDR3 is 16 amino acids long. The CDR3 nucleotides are TGTGCCAGCAGCAAAGACGGCAGGGGGGTCTTTGCTGAAGCTTTCTTT. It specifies CASSKDGRGVFAEAFF.

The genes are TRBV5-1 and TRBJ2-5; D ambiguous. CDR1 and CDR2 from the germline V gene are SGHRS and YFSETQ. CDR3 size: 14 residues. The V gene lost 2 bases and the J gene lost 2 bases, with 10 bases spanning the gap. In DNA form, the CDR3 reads TGCGCCAGCAGCTTAACGGCAGGTCAAGAGACCCAGTACTTC. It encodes CASSLTAGQETQYF.

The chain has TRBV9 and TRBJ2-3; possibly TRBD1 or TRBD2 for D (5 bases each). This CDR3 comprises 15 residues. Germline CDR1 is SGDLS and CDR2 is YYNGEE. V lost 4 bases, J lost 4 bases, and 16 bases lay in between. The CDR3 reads CASSPSLGHADTQYF. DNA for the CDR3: TGTGCCAGCAGCCCTAGCCTAGGACATGCAGATACGCAGTATTTT.

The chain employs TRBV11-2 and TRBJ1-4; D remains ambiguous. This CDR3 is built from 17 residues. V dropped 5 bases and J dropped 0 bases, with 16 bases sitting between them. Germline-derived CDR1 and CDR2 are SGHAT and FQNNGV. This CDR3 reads CASSPRVVETTNEKLFF. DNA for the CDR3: TGTGCCAGCAGCCCCAGAGTTGTGGAGACAACTAATGAAAAACTGTTTTTT.